The 26 T cell receptor beta chains below come from one sample, sequenced in a study of T cell clonality in common variable immunodeficiency. Measured with immunoSEQ multiplex PCR; TCRdb has only the in-frame clones, and not every one. The sample shows approximately 50,000 clones, none of them appearing just once. Sequenced sample: peripheral blood mononuclear cells. These receptors originate from a person between 18 and 75 years old in good health.

This clone was recorded at least ten times. An end of the junction does not agree with germline; a read error may underlie this. The DNA ends 3 residues before the CDR3 does, and the rest of the CDR3 is filled in from the germline J gene. The chain couples TRBV28 to TRBJ2-3; D may be TRBD1 or TRBD2 (6 bases each). Germline V lookup: CDR1 MDHEN, CDR2 SYDVKM. This CDR3 comprises 13 residues. CDR3 DNA (partial): TGTGCCAGCAATTTAGGGGGGATGGATACG. Its translation is CASNLGGMDT. The whole CDR3 region reads CASNLGGMDTQYF.

This clone was seen at least ten times. Read sequence stops 3 residues before the CDR3 end, and the germline J gene provides the missing end. J is TRBJ2-1 and V is TRBV5-1; TRBD2 matches 9 bases. This CDR3 is built from 14 residues. V was pared by 6 bases and J by 3 bases, with 4 bases of the junction left unmatched. Germline CDR1 is SGHRS and CDR2 is YFSETQ. The chain's CDR3 is CASKRTSDYNEQFF. The part of the CDR3 DNA that was read is TGCGCCAGCAAAAGGACTAGCGACTACAATGAG.

This clone was seen at least ten times. The read falls 3 residues short of the CDR3 end, and the missing part is taken from the germline J gene. V usage is TRBV5-1 and J usage is TRBJ1-5, with 12 bases aligning to TRBD1. Germline V gene sequence: CDR1 SGHRS, CDR2 YFSETQ. J was trimmed by 7 bases and V by 4 bases; bases with no gene match: 6. The CDR3 is 15 amino acids. Partial CDR3 DNA: TGCGCCAGCAGCCTCGGGACAGGGGGCGGGCAGCCC. It is translated as CASSLGTGGGQP. The full CDR3 sequence reads CASSLGTGGGQPQHF.

This clone was seen a few times. Read data end 3 residues before the CDR3 end; the end is taken from the germline J gene. The gene calls are TRBV20-1 and TRBJ1-2, with D maybe TRBD1 (5 bases). Trimming removed 0 bases at V and 6 bases at J, with 17 bases between. Per germline, CDR1 DFQATT and CDR2 SNEGSKA (reference sequence). The CDR3 extends over 15 amino acids. Incomplete CDR3 DNA: TGCAGTGCTAGAGATCCGGGGGGACGAGGGGATGGC. It specifies CSARDPGGRGDG. The whole CDR3 protein reads CSARDPGGRGDGYTF.

This clone was counted ten times or more. The read finishes 3 residues shy of the CDR3 end, and the germline J gene is used to complete it. The V and J genes are TRBV30 and TRBJ2-7; 7 bases agree with TRBD1. This CDR3 region has 15 residues. Germline CDR1 is GTSNPN and CDR2 is SVGIG (reference sequence). V was clipped by 6 bases and J by 6 bases; unmatched bases: 17. CDR3 DNA, as far as it was read: TGTGCCTGCCGACAGGGAACTGCTGTTCGGGGCGAG. Its protein product is CACRQGTAVRGE. The CDR3 in full is CACRQGTAVRGEQYF.

This clone was detected many times. The covered CDR3 bases are TGCAGTGCTAGAGATGGACAAACGAACACTGAA. Translation gives CSARDGQTNTE. The complete CDR3 sequence is CSARDGQTNTEAFF. The V and J genes are TRBV20-1 and TRBJ1-1, with a weak D call TRBD1 (5 bases). Read coverage stops 3 residues before the CDR3 terminus; the germline J gene supplies the remainder. The germline gives CDR1 DFQATT, CDR2 SNEGSKA (reference sequence). Trimming removed 0 bases from V and 1 base from J, with 9 bases in between. This CDR3 has 14 residues.

This clone was observed many times. The CDR3 extends 3 residues past the end of the read, so its final part is completed from the germline J gene. This sequence joins TRBV18 and TRBJ2-3; the match to TRBD2 covers 10 bases. The V segment lost 6 bases and the J segment 2 bases; nucleotides outside the gene matches: 8. There are 16 residues in the CDR3. Germline V gene sequence: CDR1 KGHSH, CDR2 LQKENI. The CDR3 here is CASSKLAGRTTDTQYF. The sequenced CDR3 bases are TGTGCCAGCTCCAAACTAGCGGGGAGAACCACAGATACG.

The sample holds many counts of this clone. The read comes to an end 3 residues before the CDR3 does, leaving the germline J gene to fill in the end. The chain is built from TRBV19 and TRBJ2-2, with D tentatively TRBD1 (6 bases). Trimming stripped 0 bases from V and 4 bases from J, with 6 bases between. The CDR3 runs to 14 residues. Germline assignment: CDR1 LNHDA and CDR2 SQIVND (reference sequence). The CDR3 DNA, read in part, is TGTGCCAGTAGTATAGAACAGGGCACCGGGGAG. Its translation is CASSIEQGTGE. The complete CDR3 reads CASSIEQGTGELFF. The entire variable domain, with the rest obtained from reference TRBV19 and TRBJ2-2, is as follows: DGGITQSPKYLFRKEGQNVTLSCEQNLNHDAMYWYRQDPGQGLRLIYYSQIVNDFQKGDIAEGYSVSREKKESFPLTVTSAQKNPTAFYLCASSIEQGTGELFFGEGSRLTVL.

This clone occurred many times. The sequenced CDR3 bases are TGTGCCAGCAGTGAACAGCAGGGGGCTGCGGATGAG. This sequence encodes CASSEQQGAADE. The whole CDR3 reads CASSEQQGAADEQFF. The chain carries TRBV6-1 and TRBJ2-1; 8 nucleotides match TRBD1. The CDR3 extends 3 residues past the end of the read, so its final part is completed from the germline J gene. The CDR3 is made up of 15 amino acids. The V and J ends lost 2 bases and 8 bases, in that order; junction bases with no gene match: 8. From germline, CDR1 is MNHNS and CDR2 SASEGT.

The sample holds many counts of this clone. The read terminates 3 residues ahead of where the CDR3 ends, so the germline J gene completes it. The V and J genes are TRBV28 and TRBJ2-3; D not certain. V dropped 7 bases and J dropped 2 bases, with 19 bases sitting between them. Looked up from germline, CDR1 is MDHEN and CDR2 is SYDVKM. The CDR3 extends over 16 amino acids. The CDR3 DNA, read in part, is TGTGCCAGCACCTCAGATGGGCTACGGCACACAGATACG. Protein product: CASTSDGLRHTDT. The full CDR3 is CASTSDGLRHTDTQYF.

The sample holds many counts of this clone. The read gets to within 3 residues of the CDR3 end, and the germline J gene fills in the rest. V and J are TRBV20-1 and TRBJ2-2, with 9 bases matching TRBD2. Trimming at V came to 6 bases and at J to 5 bases, leaving 16 bases not matched to a gene. This CDR3 is 17 amino acids long. Germline V gene lookup returns CDR1 DFQATT and CDR2 SNEGSKA (reference sequence). Incomplete CDR3 DNA: TGCAGTGCCCAGAAGTGGCTAGCGGGACCGTCGACCGGGGAG. Translating it yields CSAQKWLAGPSTGE. The full CDR3 reads CSAQKWLAGPSTGELFF.

This clone has a count of ten or more. The CDR3 is cut off 3 residues early in the read; its end comes from the germline J gene. V gene TRBV19 combines with J gene TRBJ1-3; TRBD1 matches at 7 bases. Losses at the gene ends were 5 bases for V and 0 bases for J; bases not matched to a gene: 4. The germline V gene encodes CDR1 LNHDA and CDR2 SQIVND (reference sequence). CDR3 size: 15 residues. Partial CDR3 DNA: TGTGCCAGTAGTTTGGACAGGATCTCTGGAAACACC. This gives the protein CASSLDRISGNT. In full, the CDR3 is CASSLDRISGNTIYF.

This clone appeared many times. Read data end 3 residues before the CDR3 end; the end is taken from the germline J gene. The chain recombines TRBV19 with TRBJ1-5; 8 nucleotides align to TRBD1. Losses at the gene ends were 5 bases for V and 4 bases for J; bases not matched to a gene: 13. The CDR3 spans 17 residues. Germline V gives CDR1 LNHDA, CDR2 SQIVND (reference sequence). The sequenced CDR3 bases are TGTGCCAGTAGTTTTACTGACCAGGGGGCCATTAATCAGCCC. Translating gives CASSFTDQGAINQP. The full CDR3 reads CASSFTDQGAINQPQHF.

This clone was recorded many times. The CDR3 end lies 3 residues beyond the end of the read and is filled in from the germline J gene. The gene calls are TRBV6-4 and TRBJ2-1, with 10 bases aligning to TRBD2. CDR3 length equals 15 residues. Germline V CDR1 and CDR2: MRHNA, SNTAGT. J gave up 7 bases and V 0 bases, and 3 bases lay outside the gene matches. The CDR3 region is CASSDSETSGNEQFF. The DNA read from the CDR3 is TGTGCCAGCAGTGACTCAGAGACTAGCGGGAATGAG.

There are many counts of this clone. Read data end 3 residues before the CDR3 end; the end is taken from the germline J gene. The V gene is TRBV20-1, the J gene TRBJ1-5; D unresolved. With 1 base removed from V and 1 base from J, the gap between germline ends came to 11 bases. The CDR3 runs to 15 residues. CDR1 is DFQATT, CDR2 SNEGSKA, per germline (reference sequence). The CDR3 loop is CSARVGSSSNQPQHF. Incomplete CDR3 DNA: TGCAGTGCTAGAGTAGGGTCTTCGAGCAATCAGCCC.

This clone was detected many times. The CDR3 extends 3 residues past the end of the read, so its final part is completed from the germline J gene. The chain uses TRBV6-2 or TRBV6-3 and TRBJ2-5; 10 bases line up with TRBD2. The CDR3 spans 16 residues. Per germline, CDR1 MNHEY and CDR2 SVGEGT. Losses at the gene ends were 6 bases for V and 1 base for J; bases not matched to a gene: 8. CDR3 sequence: CASRNSGTSVQETQYF. The part of the CDR3 DNA that was read is TGTGCCAGCAGGAACTCCGGGACTAGCGTCCAAGAGACC.

The sample holds a few counts of this clone. The read finishes 3 residues shy of the CDR3 end, and the germline J gene is used to complete it. This rearrangement joins TRBV19 to TRBJ2-7, with a weak D call TRBD1 (6 bases). The V gene lost 7 bases and the J gene lost 0 bases, with 10 bases spanning the gap. Germline V gives CDR1 LNHDA, CDR2 SQIVND (reference sequence). CDR3 size: 13 residues. CDR3 sequence reads: CASTDRSSYEQYF. The CDR3 DNA, read in part, is TGTGCCAGTACCGACAGGTCCTCCTACGAG.

This clone was seen many times. Read sequence stops 3 residues before the CDR3 end, and the germline J gene provides the missing end. The V gene is TRBV5-4, the J gene TRBJ2-3; TRBD2 is a possible D gene (6 bases). The germline V gene has CDR1 SGHNT and CDR2 YYREEE (reference sequence). The CDR3 has 15 amino acids. The V gene lost 0 bases and the J gene lost 2 bases, with 10 bases spanning the gap. The part of the CDR3 DNA that was read is TGTGCCAGCAGCTTGGATAGCGGAGACACAGATACG. Encoded protein: CASSLDSGDTDT. The entire CDR3 is CASSLDSGDTDTQYF.

This clone was detected ten times or more. The read finishes 3 residues shy of the CDR3 end, and the germline J gene is used to complete it. V gene TRBV18 combines with J gene TRBJ1-1; D ambiguous. Germline V CDR1 and CDR2: KGHSH, LQKENI. Trimming cost V 2 bases and J 2 bases, with 15 bases left between them. CDR3 length: 16 amino acids. The DNA read from the CDR3 is TGTGCCAGCTCACCATGGGCCCCCCAATCAAACACTGAA. This gives the protein CASSPWAPQSNTE. The full CDR3 protein is CASSPWAPQSNTEAFF. Looking up the rest from reference TRBV18 and TRBJ1-1 gives the full variable domain: NAGVMQNPRHLVRRRGQEARLRCSPMKGHSHVYWYRQLPEEGLKFMVYLQKENIIDESGMPKERFSAEFPKEGPSILRIQQVVRGDSAAYFCASSPWAPQSNTEAFFGQGTRLTVV.

This clone has a count of ten or more. The read stops 3 residues short of the end of the CDR3; the missing end is completed from the germline J gene. This chain joins TRBV5-1 and TRBJ2-7; 8 bases are a match to TRBD1. The CDR3 has 15 amino acids. Germline CDR1 is SGHRS and CDR2 is YFSETQ. Trimming at V came to 5 bases and at J to 2 bases, leaving 9 bases not matched to a gene. The sequenced CDR3 bases are TGCGCCAGCAGATCGGGACAGGACCCTACCTACGAG. Protein sequence: CASRSGQDPTYE. The complete CDR3 sequence is CASRSGQDPTYEQYF.

This clone has at least ten counts. The read is 3 residues too short to cover the CDR3 end, so that end is filled in from the germline J gene. The chain links TRBV29-1 to TRBJ1-1, with TRBD1 matching over 7 bases. The V gene's germline CDR1 is SQVTM and CDR2 ANQGSEA. The CDR3 covers 11 residues. V lost 4 bases and J lost 7; bases outside the gene matches: 3. The covered CDR3 bases are TGCAGCGTTGTTACAGGGGATGAA. It codes for CSVVTGDE. The whole CDR3 protein is CSVVTGDEAFF. The full variable domain, completed using reference TRBV29-1 and TRBJ1-1, is SAVISQKPSRDICQRGTSLTIQCQVDSQVTMMFWYRQQPGQSLTLIATANQGSEATYESGFVIDKFPISRPNLTFSTLTVSNMSPEDSSIYLCSVVTGDEAFFGQGTRLTVV.

This clone was seen at least ten times. The CDR3 extends 3 residues past the end of the read, so its final part is completed from the germline J gene. The V call is TRBV20-1, the J call TRBJ2-3; 7 bases fit TRBD2. The ends lost 6 bases at V and 6 bases at J; junction bases unmatched: 9. The V gene's germline CDR1 is DFQATT and CDR2 SNEGSKA (reference sequence). The CDR3 length is 13 residues. CDR3 DNA (partial): TGCAGTGCCACCGGGGACTACGTGGATACG. Residues: CSATGDYVDT. The complete CDR3 reads CSATGDYVDTQYF.

A few counts support this clone. The DNA ends 3 residues before the CDR3 does, and the rest of the CDR3 is filled in from the germline J gene. The chain employs TRBV19 and TRBJ2-1, with TRBD1 matching over 7 bases. With 11 bases clipped from V and 0 bases from J, the junction kept 4 bases outside the gene matches. Germline CDR1 LNHDA, CDR2 SQIVND (reference sequence). The length of the CDR3 is 13 residues. The sequenced part of the CDR3 DNA is TGTGCCGGCTACAGGGGCTCCTACAATGAG. Translation: CAGYRGSYNE. The CDR3 in full is CAGYRGSYNEQFF.

At least ten counts were recorded for this clone. The read comes to an end 3 residues before the CDR3 does, leaving the germline J gene to fill in the end. V and J are TRBV7-9 and TRBJ2-1; no firm D call. Looked up from germline, CDR1 is SEHNR and CDR2 is FQNEAQ (reference sequence). The germline V and J ends were trimmed by 5 bases and 0 bases, with 5 bases remaining between them. The CDR3 consists of 13 residues. The CDR3 reads CASSASSYNEQFF. The CDR3 DNA, read in part, is TGTGCCAGCAGCGCTAGCTCCTACAATGAG.

This clone was observed at least ten times. The sequence runs out 3 residues before the end of the CDR3; the remainder is reconstructed from the germline J gene. Within the sample, other DNA sequences also encode this same CDR3. The rearrangement uses TRBV5-1 and TRBJ2-2; possible D gene TRBD2, 6 bases. The CDR3 spans 16 residues. V was cut by 5 bases and J by 1 base, with 15 bases left in between. Per the germline V gene, CDR1 is SGHRS and CDR2 is YFSETQ. The CDR3 is CASSPGVGRNTGELFF. The covered CDR3 bases are TGCGCCAGCAGTCCGGGGGTAGGGAGGAACACCGGGGAG.

This clone was seen at least ten times. The read terminates 3 residues before the CDR3 end, so the remaining end is supplied by the germline J gene. The chain uses TRBV20-1 and TRBJ2-2, with D tentatively TRBD2 (6 bases). The germline V gene encodes CDR1 DFQATT and CDR2 SNEGSKA (reference sequence). V lost 3 bases and J 2 bases, leaving 10 bases between the germline ends. CDR3 length: 14 residues. This CDR3 reads CSAREGGNTGELFF. CDR3 DNA (partial): TGCAGTGCTAGGGAGGGTGGTAACACCGGGGAG.